This section outlines one T cell receptor (beta chain) sequence together with its context. These data are taken from a study of blood T cell repertoires in COVID-19. Study as a whole: The cDNA or gDNA used as material had been derived from T cells, B-cell-depleted T cells, or PBMCs.

Clones were sequenced by immunoSEQ multiplex PCR, and TCRdb holds only the in-frame ones, with some missing. In the table there are roughly 60,000 clones, about 85% of which are singletons. There are 14 residues in the CDR3. The V gene lost 5 bases and the J gene lost 5 bases, with 15 bases spanning the gap. The germline CDR1 and CDR2 sequences are SGHTA and FQGTGA. Material for sequencing was peripheral blood. The V and J genes are TRBV7-3 and TRBJ2-5; a weak D match, TRBD2 (5 bases). The receptor was isolated from a human donor with acute or convalescent COVID-19. The donor label of this sample is uncertain. The CDR3 coding sequence is TGTGCCAGCAGCCCAGCCGGGGATAGCGAGACCCAGTACTTC. Its translation: CASSPAGDSETQYF.